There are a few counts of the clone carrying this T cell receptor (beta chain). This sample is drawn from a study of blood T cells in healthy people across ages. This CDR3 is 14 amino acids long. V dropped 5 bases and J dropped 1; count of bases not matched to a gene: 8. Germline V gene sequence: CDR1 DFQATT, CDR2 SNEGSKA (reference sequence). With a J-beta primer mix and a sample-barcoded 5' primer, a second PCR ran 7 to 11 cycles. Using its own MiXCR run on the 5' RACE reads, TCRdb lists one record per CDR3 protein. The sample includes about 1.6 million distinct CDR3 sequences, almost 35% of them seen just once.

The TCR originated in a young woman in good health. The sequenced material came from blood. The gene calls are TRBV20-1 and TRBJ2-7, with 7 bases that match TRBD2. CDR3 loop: CSAWSTGLSYEQYF. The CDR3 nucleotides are TGCAGTGCTTGGTCTACGGGACTATCCTACGAGCAGTACTTC.